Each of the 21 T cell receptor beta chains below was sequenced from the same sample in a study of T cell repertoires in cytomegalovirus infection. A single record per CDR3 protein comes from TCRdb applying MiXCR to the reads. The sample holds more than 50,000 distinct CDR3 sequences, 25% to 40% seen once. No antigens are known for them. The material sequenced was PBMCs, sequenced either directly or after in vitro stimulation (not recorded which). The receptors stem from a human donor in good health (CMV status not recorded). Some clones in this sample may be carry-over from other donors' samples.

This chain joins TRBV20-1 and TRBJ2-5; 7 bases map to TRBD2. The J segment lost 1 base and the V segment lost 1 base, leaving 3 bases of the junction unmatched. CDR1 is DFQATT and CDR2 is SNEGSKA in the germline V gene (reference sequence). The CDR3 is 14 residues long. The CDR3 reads CSARGPSGQETQYF. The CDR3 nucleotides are TGCAGTGCTAGAGGACCTAGCGGCCAAGAGACCCAGTACTTC.

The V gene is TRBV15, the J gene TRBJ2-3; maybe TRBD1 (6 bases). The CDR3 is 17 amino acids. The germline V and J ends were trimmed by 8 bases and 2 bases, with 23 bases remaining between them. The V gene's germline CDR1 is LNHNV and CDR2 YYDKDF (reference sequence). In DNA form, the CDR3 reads TGTGCCACCTTGACCGCCGGGGACCAGGGGTCCACAGATACGCAGTATTTT. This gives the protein CATLTAGDQGSTDTQYF.

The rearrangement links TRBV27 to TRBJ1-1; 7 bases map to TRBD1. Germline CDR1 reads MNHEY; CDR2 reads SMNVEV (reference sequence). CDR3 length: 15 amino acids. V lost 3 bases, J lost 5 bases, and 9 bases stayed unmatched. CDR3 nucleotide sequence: TGTGCCAGCAGTTTTTCCCAGGGGGTAGGGACTGAAGCTTTCTTT. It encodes CASSFSQGVGTEAFF.

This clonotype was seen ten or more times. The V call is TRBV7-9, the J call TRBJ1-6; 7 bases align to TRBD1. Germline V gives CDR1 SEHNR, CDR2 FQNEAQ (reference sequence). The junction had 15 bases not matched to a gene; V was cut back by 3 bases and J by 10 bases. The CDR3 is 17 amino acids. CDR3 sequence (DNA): TGTGCCAGCAGCTTCCACGACAGGGAAGGGATAAGGTCACCCCTCCACTTT. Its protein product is CASSFHDREGIRSPLHF.

CDR3 protein: CSARDRIGAAEQYF. The DNA for the CDR3 is TGCAGTGCTAGAGATCGCATAGGGGCGGCCGAGCAGTACTTC. V usage is TRBV20-1 and J usage is TRBJ2-7; perhaps TRBD1 as D (5 bases). The V gene lost 0 bases and the J gene lost 6 bases, with 15 bases spanning the gap. CDR1 is DFQATT, CDR2 SNEGSKA, per germline (reference sequence). The CDR3 is 14 residues long.

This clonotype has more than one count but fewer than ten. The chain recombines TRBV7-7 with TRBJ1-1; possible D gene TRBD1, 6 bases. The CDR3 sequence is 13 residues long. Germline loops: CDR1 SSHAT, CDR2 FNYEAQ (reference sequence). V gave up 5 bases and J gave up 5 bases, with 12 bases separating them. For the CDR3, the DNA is TGTGCCAGCAGCCGTAACAGGGAAACTGAAGCTTTCTTT. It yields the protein CASSRNRETEAFF.

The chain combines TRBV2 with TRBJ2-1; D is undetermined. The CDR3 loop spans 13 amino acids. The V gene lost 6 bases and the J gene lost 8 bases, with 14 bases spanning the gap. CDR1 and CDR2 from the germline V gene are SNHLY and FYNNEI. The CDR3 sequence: CASSIGPWDEQFF. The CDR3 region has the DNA TGTGCCAGCAGCATAGGACCCTGGGATGAGCAGTTCTTC.

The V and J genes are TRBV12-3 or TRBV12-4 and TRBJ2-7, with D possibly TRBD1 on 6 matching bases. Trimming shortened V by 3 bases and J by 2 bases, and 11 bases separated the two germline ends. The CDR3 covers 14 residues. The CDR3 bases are TGTGCCAGCAGTTTGACAGGCGATCCCTACGAGCAGTACTTC. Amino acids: CASSLTGDPYEQYF.

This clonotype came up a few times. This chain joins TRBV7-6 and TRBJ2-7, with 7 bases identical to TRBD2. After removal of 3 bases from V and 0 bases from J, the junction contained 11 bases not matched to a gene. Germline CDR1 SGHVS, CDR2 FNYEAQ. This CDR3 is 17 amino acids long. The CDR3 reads CASSFSSGALSSYEQYF. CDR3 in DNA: TGTGCCAGCAGCTTTAGCAGCGGGGCCCTGAGCTCCTACGAGCAGTACTTC.

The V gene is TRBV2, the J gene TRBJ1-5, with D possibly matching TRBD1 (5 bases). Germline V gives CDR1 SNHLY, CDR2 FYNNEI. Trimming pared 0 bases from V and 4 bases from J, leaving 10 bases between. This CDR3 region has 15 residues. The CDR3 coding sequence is TGTGCCAGCAGTGAAGCGGCAGGGAGGAATCAGCCCCAGCATTTT. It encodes CASSEAAGRNQPQHF.

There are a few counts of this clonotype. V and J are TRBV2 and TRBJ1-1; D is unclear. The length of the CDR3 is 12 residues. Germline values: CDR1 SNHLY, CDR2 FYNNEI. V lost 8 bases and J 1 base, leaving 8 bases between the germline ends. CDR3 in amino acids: CASPRGNTEAFF. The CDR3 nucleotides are TGTGCCAGCCCCCGAGGGAACACTGAAGCTTTCTTT.

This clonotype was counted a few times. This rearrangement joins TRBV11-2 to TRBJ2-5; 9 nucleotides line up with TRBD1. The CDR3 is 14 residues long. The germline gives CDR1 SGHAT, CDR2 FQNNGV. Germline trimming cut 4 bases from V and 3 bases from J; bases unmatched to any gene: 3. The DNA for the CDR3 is TGTGCCAGCAGCTCGCGGACAGGGGAAGAGACCCAGTACTTC. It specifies CASSSRTGEETQYF.

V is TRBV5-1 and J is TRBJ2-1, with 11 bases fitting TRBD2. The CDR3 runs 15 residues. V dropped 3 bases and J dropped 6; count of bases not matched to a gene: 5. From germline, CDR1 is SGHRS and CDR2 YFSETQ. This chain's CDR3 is CASSSLAGGGNEQFF. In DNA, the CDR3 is TGCGCCAGCAGCTCATTAGCGGGAGGGGGCAATGAGCAGTTCTTC.

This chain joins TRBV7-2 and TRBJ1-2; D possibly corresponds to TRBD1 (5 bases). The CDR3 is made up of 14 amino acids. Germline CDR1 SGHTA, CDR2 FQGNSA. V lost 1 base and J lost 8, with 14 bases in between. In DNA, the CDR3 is TGTGCCAGCAGCTTAGAGGGACCCTCGGCGGGCTACACCTTC. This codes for CASSLEGPSAGYTF.

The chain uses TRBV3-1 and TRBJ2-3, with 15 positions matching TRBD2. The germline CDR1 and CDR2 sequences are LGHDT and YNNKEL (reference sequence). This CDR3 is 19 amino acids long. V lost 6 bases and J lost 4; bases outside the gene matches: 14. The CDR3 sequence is CASRGRTSGRAGRPDTQYF. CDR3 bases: TGTGCCAGCAGAGGTCGGACTAGCGGGAGGGCCGGTAGACCAGATACGCAGTATTTT.

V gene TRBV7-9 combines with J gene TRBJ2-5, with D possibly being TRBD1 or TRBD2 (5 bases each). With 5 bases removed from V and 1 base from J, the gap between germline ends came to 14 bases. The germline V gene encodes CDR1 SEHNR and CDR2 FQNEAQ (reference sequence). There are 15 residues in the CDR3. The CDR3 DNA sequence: TGTGCCAGCAGCCACGGGACGGCGTCCCAAGAGACCCAGTACTTC. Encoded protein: CASSHGTASQETQYF.

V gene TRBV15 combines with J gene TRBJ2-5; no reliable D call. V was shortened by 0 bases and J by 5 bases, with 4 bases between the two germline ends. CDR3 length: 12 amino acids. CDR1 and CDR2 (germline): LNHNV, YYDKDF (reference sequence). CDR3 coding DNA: TGTGCCACCAGCAGAGATGGGGAGACCCAGTACTTC. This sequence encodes CATSRDGETQYF.

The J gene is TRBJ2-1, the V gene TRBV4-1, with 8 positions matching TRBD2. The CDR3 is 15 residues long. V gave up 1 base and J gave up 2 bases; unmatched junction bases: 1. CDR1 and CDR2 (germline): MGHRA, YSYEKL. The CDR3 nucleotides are TGCGCCAGCAGCCAAGTTAGCGGGGCCTACAATGAGCAGTTCTTC. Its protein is CASSQVSGAYNEQFF.

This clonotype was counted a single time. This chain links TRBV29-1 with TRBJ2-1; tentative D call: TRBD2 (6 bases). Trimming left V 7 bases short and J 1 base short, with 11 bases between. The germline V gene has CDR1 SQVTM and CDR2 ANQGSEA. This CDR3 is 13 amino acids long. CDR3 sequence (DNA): TGCAGCGGGCGGGACGGTTCCTACAATGAGCAGTTCTTC. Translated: CSGRDGSYNEQFF.

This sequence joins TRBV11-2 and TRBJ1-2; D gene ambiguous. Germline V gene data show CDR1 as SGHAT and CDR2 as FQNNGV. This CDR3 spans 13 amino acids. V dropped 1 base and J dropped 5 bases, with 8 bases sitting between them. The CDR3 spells CASSLGGRYGYTF. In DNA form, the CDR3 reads TGTGCCAGCAGCTTAGGAGGGCGGTATGGCTACACCTTC. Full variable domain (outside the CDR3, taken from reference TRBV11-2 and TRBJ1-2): EAGVAQSPRYKIIEKRQSVAFWCNPISGHATLYWYQQILGQGPKLLIQFQNNGVVDDSQLPKDRFSAERLKGVDSTLKIQPAKLEDSAVYLCASSLGGRYGYTFGSGTRLTVV.

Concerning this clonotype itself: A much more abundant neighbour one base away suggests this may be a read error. The CDR3 protein is CANRSRGVGDTQYF. The CDR3 DNA sequence: TGTGCCAACAGATCCAGAGGGGTGGGAGATACGCAGTATTTT. V and J are TRBV7-2 and TRBJ2-3; tentatively, D is TRBD1 or TRBD2 (5 bases each). The V gene's germline CDR1 is SGHTA and CDR2 FQGNSA. The CDR3 is made up of 14 amino acids. V dropped 10 bases and J dropped 5 bases, with 19 bases sitting between them.